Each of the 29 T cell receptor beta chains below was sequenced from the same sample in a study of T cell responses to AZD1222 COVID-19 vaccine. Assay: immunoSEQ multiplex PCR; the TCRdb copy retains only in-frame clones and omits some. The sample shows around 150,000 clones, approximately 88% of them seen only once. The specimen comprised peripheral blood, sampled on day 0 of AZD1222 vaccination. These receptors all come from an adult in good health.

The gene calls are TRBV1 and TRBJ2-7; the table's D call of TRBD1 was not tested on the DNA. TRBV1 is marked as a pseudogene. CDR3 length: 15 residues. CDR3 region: CTSSQDRGRGPEQYF. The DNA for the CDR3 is TGCACCAGCAGCCAAGATCGGGGCAGGGGGCCCGAGCAGTACTTC.

The CDR3 sequence: CASSPGRRSEKLFF. In DNA form, the CDR3 reads TGTGCCAGCAGCCCAGGGAGGCGATCTGAAAAACTGTTTTTT. V gene TRBV3-1 (or the pseudogene TRBV3-2) combines with J gene TRBJ1-4, with D maybe TRBD1 (5 bases). V was cut by 4 bases and J by 7 bases, with 13 bases left in between. CDR3 length equals 14 residues. Germline CDR1 is LGHDT and CDR2 is YNNKEL (reference sequence).

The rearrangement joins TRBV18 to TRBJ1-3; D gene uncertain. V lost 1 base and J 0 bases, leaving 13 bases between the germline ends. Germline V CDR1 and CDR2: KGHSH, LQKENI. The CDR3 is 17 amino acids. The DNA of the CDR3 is TGTGCCAGCTCACCACTCCCCGATTCGCGCTCTGGAAACACCATATATTTT. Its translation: CASSPLPDSRSGNTIYF.

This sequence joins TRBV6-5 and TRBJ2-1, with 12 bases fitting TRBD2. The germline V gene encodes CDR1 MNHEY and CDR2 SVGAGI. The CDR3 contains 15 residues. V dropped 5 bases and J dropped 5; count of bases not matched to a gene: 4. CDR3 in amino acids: CASSKLAGGHNEQFF. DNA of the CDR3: TGTGCCAGCAGTAAACTAGCGGGAGGCCACAATGAGCAGTTCTTC.

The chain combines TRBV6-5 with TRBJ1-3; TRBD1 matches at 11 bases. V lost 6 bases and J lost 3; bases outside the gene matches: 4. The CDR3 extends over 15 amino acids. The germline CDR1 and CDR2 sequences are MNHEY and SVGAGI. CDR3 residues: CASSPGQGVGNTIYF. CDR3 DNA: TGTGCCAGCAGCCCGGGACAGGGGGTTGGAAACACCATATATTTT.

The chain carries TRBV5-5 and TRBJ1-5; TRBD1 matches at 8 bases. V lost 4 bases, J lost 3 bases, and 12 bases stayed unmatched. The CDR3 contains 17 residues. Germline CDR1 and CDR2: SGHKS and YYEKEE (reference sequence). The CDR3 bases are TGTGCCAGCAGCATCCACTCCGGGACAGGTATCAATCAGCCCCAGCATTTT. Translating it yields CASSIHSGTGINQPQHF.

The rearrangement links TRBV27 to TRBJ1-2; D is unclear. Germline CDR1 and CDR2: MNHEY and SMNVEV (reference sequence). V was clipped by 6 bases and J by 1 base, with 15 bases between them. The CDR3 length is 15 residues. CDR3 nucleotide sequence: TGTGCCAGCAGCCTTGGACGGCAAAATAACTATGGCTACACCTTC. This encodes CASSLGRQNNYGYTF.

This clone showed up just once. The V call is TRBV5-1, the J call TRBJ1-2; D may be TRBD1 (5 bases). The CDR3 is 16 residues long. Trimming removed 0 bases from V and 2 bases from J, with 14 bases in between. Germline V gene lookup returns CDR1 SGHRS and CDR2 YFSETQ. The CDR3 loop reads CASSLEVRGPNYGYTF. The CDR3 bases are TGCGCCAGCAGCTTGGAAGTAAGGGGCCCCAACTATGGCTACACCTTC.

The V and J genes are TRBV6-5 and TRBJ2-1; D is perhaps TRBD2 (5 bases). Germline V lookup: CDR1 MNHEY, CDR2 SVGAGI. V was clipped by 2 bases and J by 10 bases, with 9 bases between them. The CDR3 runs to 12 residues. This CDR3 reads CASSYEEGEQFF. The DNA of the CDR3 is TGTGCCAGCAGTTACGAAGAGGGCGAGCAGTTCTTC.

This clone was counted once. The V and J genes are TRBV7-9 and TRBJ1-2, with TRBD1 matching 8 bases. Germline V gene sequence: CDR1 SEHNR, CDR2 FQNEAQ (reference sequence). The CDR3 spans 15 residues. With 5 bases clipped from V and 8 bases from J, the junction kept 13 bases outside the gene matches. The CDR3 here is CASSLLGTGGGGYTF. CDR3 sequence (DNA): TGTGCCAGCAGCCTTTTAGGCACAGGGGGAGGCGGCTACACCTTC.

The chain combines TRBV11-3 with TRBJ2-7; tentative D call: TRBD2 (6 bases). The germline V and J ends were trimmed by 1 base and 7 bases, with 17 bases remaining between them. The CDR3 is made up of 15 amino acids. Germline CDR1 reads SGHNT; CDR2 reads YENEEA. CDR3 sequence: CASSLGAGLAKEQYF. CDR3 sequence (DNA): TGTGCCAGCAGCTTAGGGGCGGGCCTAGCGAAAGAGCAGTACTTC.

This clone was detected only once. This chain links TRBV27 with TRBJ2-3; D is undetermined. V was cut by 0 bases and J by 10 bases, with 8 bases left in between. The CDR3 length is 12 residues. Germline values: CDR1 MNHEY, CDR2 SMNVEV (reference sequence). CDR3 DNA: TGTGCCAGCAGTTTATCGGGTACGGCGCAGTATTTT. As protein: CASSLSGTAQYF.

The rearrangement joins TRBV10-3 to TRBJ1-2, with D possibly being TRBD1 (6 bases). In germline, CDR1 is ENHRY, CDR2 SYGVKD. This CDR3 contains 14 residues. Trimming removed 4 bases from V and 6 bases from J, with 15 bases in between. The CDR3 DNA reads TGTGCCATCAGTGCTCATATCGGGGGCGATGGCTACACCTTC. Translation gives CAISAHIGGDGYTF.

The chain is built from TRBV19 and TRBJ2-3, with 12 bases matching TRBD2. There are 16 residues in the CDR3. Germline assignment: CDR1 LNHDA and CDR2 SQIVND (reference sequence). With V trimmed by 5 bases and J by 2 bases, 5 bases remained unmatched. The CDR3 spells CASSVSSGRATDTQYF. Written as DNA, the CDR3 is TGTGCCAGTAGTGTCTCTAGCGGGAGGGCCACAGATACGCAGTATTTT.

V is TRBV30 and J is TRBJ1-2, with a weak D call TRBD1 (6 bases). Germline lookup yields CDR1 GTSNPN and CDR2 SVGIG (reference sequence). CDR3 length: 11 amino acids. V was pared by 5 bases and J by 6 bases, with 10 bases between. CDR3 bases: TGTGCCTGGTTCCAGGGGCATGGCTACACCTTC. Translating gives CAWFQGHGYTF.

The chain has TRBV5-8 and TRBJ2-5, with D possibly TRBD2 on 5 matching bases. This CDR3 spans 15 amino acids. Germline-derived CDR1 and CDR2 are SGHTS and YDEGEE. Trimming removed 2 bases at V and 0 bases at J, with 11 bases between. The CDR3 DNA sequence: TGTGCCAGCAGCTTTCGTGGACTGTACCAAGAGACCCAGTACTTC. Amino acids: CASSFRGLYQETQYF.

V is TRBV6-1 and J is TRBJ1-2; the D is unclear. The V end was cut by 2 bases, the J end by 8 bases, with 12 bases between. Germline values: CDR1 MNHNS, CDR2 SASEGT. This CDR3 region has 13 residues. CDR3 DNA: TGTGCCAGCAGTGAAAACGTCTTCGGGGGCTACACCTTC. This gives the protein CASSENVFGGYTF.

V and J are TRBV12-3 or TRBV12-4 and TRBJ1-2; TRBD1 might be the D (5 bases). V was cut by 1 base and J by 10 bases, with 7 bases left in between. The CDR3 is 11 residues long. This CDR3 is CASSLGTIYTF. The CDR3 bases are TGTGCCAGCAGTTTAGGGACAATCTACACCTTC.

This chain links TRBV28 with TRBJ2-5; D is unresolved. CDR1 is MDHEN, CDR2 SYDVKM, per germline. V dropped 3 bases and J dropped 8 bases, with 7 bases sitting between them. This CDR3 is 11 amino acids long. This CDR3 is CASSFPPTQYF. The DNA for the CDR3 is TGTGCCAGCAGTTTTCCGCCCACCCAGTACTTC.

CDR3 protein: CASSRQLPGASPRGATNEKLFF. The CDR3 nucleotides are TGTGCCAGCAGCCGGCAGCTTCCAGGGGCGAGTCCCCGTGGAGCAACTAATGAAAAACTGTTTTTT. J is TRBJ1-4 and V is TRBV21-1; TRBD1 is the table's D call and was not checked against the DNA. TRBV21-1 is recorded as a pseudogene. The CDR3 is 22 residues long.

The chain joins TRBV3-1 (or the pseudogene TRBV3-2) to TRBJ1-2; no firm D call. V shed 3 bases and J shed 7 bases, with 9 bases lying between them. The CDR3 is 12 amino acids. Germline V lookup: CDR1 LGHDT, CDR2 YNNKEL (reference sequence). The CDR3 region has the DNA TGTGCCAGCAGCCATCAACGGAGTGGCTACACCTTC. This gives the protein CASSHQRSGYTF.

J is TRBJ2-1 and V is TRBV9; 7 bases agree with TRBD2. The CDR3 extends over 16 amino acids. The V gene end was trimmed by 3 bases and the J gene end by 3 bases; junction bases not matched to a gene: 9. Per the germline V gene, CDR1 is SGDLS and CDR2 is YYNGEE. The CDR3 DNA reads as TGTGCCAGCAGCGACCCCAGCGGGACTCGCTACAATGAGCAGTTCTTC. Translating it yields CASSDPSGTRYNEQFF. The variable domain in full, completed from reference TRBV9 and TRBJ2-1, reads DSGVTQTPKHLITATGQRVTLRCSPRSGDLSVYWYQQSLDQGLQFLIQYYNGEERAKGNILERFSAQQFPDLHSELNLSSLELGDSALYFCASSDPSGTRYNEQFFGPGTRLTVL.

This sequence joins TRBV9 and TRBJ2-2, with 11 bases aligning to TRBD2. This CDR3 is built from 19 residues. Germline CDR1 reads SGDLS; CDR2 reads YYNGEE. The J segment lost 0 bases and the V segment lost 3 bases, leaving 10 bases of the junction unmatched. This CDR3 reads CASSAPHLLAGANTGELFF. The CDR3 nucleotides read TGTGCCAGCAGCGCCCCCCACCTACTAGCGGGAGCGAACACCGGGGAGCTGTTTTTT.

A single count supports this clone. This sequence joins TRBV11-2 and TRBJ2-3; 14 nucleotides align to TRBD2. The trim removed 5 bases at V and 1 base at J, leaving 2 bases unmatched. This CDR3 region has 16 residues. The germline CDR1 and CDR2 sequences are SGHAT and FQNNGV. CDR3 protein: CASSGGLAGGTDTQYF. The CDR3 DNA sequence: TGTGCCAGCAGCGGGGGACTAGCGGGGGGCACAGATACGCAGTATTTT.

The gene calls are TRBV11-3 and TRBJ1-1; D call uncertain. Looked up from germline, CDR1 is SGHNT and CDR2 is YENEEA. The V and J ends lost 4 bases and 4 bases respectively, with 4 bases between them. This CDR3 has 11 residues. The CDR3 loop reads CASSSGTEAFF. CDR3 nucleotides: TGTGCCAGCAGCTCCGGCACTGAAGCTTTCTTT.

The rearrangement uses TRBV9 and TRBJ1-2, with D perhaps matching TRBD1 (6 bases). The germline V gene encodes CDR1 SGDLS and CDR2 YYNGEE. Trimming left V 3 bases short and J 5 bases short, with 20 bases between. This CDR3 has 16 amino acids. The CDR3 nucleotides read TGTGCCAGCAGCGGAGCTCGAGGGGGGACTATGTATGGCTACACCTTC. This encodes CASSGARGGTMYGYTF.

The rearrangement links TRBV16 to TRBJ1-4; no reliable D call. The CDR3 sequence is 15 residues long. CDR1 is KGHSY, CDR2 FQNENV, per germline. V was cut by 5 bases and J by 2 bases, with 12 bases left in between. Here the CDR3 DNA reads TGTGCCAGCAGCAAGGAAAGAACGACTAATGAAAAACTGTTTTTT. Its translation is CASSKERTTNEKLFF.

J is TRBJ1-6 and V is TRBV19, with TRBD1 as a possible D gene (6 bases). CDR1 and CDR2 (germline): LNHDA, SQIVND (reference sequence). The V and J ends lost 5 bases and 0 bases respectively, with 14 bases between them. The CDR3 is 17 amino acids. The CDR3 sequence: CASSAEGQSSYNSPLHF. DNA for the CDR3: TGTGCCAGTAGTGCCGAAGGACAGAGCTCCTATAATTCACCCCTCCACTTT.

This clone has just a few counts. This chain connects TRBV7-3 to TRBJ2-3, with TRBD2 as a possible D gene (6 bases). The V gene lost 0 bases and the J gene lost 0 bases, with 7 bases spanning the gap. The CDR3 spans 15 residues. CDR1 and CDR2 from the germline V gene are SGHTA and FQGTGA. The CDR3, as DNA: TGTGCCAGCAGCTTAACGGCGGGGAGCACAGATACGCAGTATTTT. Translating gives CASSLTAGSTDTQYF.